This T cell receptor (beta chain) was profiled in a study of blood T cell repertoires in COVID-19. On the study more broadly: In each case, the material was cDNA or gDNA derived from T cells, B-cell-depleted T cells, or PBMCs.

The assay was immunoSEQ multiplex PCR, and TCRdb's table has in-frame clones only and misses some. This table has roughly 45,000 clones, about 88% appearing once. The CDR3 sequence is 16 residues long. The germline V and J ends were trimmed by 0 bases and 0 bases, with 11 bases remaining between them. The rearrangement links TRBV23-1 to TRBJ2-5, with D tentatively TRBD1 (6 bases). TRBV23-1 is recorded as an ORF, its role being uncertain. The sample comprised peripheral blood. The receptor's source is a man in his forties or fifties with active COVID-19. The CDR3 region has the DNA TGCGCCAGCAGTCAATCGTTCGCAGGGGACCAAGAGACCCAGTACTTC. Translated: CASSQSFAGDQETQYF.